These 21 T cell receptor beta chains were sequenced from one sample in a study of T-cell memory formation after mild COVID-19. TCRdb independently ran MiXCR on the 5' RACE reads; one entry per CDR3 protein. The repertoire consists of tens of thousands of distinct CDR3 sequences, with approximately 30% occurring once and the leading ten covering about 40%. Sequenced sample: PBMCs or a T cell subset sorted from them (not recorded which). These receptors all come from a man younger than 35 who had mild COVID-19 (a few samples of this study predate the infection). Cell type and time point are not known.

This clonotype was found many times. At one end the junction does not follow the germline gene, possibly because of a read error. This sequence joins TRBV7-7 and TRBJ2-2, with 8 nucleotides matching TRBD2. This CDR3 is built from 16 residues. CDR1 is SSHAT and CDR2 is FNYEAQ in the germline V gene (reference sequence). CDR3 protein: CASSLAGSENTGELFF. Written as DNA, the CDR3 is TGTGCTAGCAGCTTAGCGGGGTCAGAGAACACCGGGGAGCTGTTTTTT.

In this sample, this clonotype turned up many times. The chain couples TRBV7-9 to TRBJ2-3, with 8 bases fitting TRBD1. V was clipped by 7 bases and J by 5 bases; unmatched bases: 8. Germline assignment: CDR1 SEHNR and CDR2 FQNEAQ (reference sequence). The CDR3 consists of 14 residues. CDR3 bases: TGTGCCAGCATCCCGACAGGGGAAGAAGATACGCAGTATTTT. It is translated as CASIPTGEEDTQYF.

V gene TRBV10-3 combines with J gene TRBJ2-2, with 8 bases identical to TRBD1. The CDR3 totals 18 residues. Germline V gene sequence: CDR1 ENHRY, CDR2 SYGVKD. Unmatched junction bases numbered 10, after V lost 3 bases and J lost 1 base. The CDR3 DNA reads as TGTGCCATCAGTGACAGGGGGCTGAAATTAATGAACACCGGGGAGCTGTTTTTT. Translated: CAISDRGLKLMNTGELFF.

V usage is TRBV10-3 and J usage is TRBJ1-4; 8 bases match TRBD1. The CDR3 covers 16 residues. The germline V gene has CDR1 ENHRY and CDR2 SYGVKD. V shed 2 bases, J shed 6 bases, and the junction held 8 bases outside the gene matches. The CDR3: CAISERGQGADEKLFF. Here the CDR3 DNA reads TGTGCCATCAGTGAGCGGGGTCAGGGGGCAGATGAAAAACTGTTTTTT.

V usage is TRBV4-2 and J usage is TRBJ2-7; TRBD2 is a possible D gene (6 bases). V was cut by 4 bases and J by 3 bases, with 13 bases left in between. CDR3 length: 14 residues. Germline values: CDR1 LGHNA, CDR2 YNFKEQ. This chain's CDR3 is CASSPLGGDYEQYF. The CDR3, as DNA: TGTGCCAGCAGCCCACTCGGCGGGGACTACGAGCAGTACTTC.

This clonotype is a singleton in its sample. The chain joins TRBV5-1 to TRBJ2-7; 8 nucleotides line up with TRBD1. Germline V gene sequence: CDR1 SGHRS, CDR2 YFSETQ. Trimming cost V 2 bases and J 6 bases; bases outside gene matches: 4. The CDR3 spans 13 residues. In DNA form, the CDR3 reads TGCGCCAGCAGCTTTGGACAGGGCAGCGAGCAGTACTTC. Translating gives CASSFGQGSEQYF. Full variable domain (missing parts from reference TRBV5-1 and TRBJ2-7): KAGVTQTPRYLIKTRGQQVTLSCSPISGHRSVSWYQQTPGQGLQFLFEYFSETQRNKGNFPGRFSGRQFSNSRSEMNVSTLELGDSALYLCASSFGQGSEQYFGPGTRLTVT.

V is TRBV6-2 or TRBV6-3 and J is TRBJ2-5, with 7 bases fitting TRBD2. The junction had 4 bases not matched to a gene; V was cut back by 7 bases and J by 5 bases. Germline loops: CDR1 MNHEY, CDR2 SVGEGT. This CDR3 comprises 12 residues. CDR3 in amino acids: CASTRDYETQYF. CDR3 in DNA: TGTGCCAGCACCCGGGACTATGAGACCCAGTACTTC.

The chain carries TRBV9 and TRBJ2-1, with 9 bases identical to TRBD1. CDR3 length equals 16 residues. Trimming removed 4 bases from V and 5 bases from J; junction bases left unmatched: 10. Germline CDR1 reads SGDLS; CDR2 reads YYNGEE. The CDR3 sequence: CASSSPAGTGHNEQFF. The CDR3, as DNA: TGTGCCAGCAGCTCACCCGCCGGGACAGGGCACAATGAGCAGTTCTTC.

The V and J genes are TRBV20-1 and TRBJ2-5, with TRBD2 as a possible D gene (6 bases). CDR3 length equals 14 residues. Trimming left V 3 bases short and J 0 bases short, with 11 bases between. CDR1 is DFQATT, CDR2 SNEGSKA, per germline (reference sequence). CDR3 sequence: CSARRGLDQETQYF. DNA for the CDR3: TGCAGTGCTAGGAGGGGACTGGACCAAGAGACCCAGTACTTC.

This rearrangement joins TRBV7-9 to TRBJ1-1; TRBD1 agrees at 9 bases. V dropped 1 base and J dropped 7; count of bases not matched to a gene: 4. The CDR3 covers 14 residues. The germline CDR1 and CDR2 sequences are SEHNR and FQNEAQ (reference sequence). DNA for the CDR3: TGTGCCAGCAGCTTAGTACAGGGGGCTAATGAAGCTTTCTTT. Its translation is CASSLVQGANEAFF.

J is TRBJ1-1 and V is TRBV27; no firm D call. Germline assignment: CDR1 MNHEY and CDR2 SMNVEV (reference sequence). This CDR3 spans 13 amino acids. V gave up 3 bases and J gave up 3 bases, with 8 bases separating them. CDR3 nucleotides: TGTGCCAGCAGTTTTGGTAGATACACTGAAGCTTTCTTT. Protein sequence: CASSFGRYTEAFF.

CDR3 in DNA: TGTGCCAGCAGTGAAACGGGGGACTCTGGAAACACCATATATTTT. This codes for CASSETGDSGNTIYF. The chain combines TRBV6-1 with TRBJ1-3; D possibly corresponds to TRBD1 (5 bases). Germline V gives CDR1 MNHNS, CDR2 SASEGT. The CDR3 consists of 15 residues. The V end lost 2 bases, the J end lost 0 bases, and 8 bases lay between the germline ends.

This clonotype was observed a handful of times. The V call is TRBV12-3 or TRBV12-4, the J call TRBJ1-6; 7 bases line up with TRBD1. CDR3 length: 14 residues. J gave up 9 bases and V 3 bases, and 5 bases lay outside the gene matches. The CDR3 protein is CASSLEGAGSPLHF. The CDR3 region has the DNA TGTGCCAGCAGTTTGGAGGGGGCTGGTTCACCCCTCCACTTT.

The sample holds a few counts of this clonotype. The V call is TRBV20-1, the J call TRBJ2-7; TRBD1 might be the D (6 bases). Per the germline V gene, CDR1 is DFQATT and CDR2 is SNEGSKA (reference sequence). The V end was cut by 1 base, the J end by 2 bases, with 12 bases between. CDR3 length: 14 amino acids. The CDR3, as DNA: TGCAGTGCTAGAGCCCCCACAGGGACCTACGAGCAGTACTTC. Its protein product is CSARAPTGTYEQYF.

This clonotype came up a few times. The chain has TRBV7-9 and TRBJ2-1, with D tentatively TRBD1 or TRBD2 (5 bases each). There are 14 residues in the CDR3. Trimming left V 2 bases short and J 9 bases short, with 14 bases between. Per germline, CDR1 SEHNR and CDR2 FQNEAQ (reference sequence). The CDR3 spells CASSLQGPAGEQFF. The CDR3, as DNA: TGTGCCAGCAGCTTACAGGGCCCCGCGGGTGAGCAGTTCTTC.

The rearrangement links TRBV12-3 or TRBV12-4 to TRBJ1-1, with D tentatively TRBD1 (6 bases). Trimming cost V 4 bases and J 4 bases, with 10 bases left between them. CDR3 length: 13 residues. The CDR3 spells CASSSYRVTEAFF. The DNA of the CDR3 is TGTGCCAGCAGTTCTTACAGGGTCACTGAAGCTTTCTTT.

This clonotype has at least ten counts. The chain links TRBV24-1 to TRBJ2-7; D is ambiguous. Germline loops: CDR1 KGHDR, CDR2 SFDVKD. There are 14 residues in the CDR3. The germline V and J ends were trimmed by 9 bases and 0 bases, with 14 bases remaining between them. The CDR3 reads CATENYTSSYEQYV. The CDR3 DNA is TGTGCCACCGAAAATTACACGAGCTCCTACGAGCAGTACGTC.

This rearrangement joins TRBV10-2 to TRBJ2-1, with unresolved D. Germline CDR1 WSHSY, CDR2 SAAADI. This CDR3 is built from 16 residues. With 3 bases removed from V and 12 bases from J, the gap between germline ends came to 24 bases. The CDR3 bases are TGCGCCAGCAGTGACGTTGTGGGAACCCGAGGTAGGGTGCAGTTCTTC. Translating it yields CASSDVVGTRGRVQFF.

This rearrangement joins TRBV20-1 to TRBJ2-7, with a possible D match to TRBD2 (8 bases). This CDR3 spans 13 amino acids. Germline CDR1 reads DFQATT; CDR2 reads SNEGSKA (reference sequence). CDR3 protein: CSGGDSLTYEQYV. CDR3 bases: TGCAGCGGGGGGGACAGCCTTACCTACGAGCAGTACGTC.

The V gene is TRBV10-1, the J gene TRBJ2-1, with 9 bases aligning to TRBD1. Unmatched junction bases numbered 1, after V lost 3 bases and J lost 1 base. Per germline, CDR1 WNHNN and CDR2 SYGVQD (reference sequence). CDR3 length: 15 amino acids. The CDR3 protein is CASSDGTGSYNEQFF. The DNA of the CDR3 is TGCGCCAGCAGTGACGGGACAGGGTCCTACAATGAGCAGTTCTTC.

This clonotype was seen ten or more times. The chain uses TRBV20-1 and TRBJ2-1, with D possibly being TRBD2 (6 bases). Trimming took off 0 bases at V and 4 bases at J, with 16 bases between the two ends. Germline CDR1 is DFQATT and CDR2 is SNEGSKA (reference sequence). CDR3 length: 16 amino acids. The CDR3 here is CSARDYKRATYNEQFF. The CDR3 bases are TGCAGTGCTAGAGATTATAAGCGGGCTACTTACAATGAGCAGTTCTTC.